This TCR beta chain comes out of a study of cytomegalovirus exposure and HLA in healthy donors. The PCR had 60 Vbeta and 13 Jbeta primers. Repertoires were generated with immunoSEQ multiplex PCR, while TCRdb's copy carries only in-frame clones and drops some. The repertoire holds around 95,000 clones, with around two thirds as singletons. Per the germline V gene, CDR1 is SQVTM and CDR2 is ANQGSEA. The CDR3 has 19 amino acids. With 8 bases removed from V and 1 base from J, the gap between germline ends came to 33 bases. Study observations and caveats: On later analysis, the bulk of CMV-associated TCR beta chains appeared to be HLA-restricted.

For this clone: Its antigen is unidentified.

The donors (healthy individuals) were bone marrow donors. The sequencing sample was made of PBMCs. The chain combines TRBV29-1 with TRBJ2-7, with D perhaps matching TRBD1 (6 bases). The origin of this receptor is a male donor in good health and CMV-seronegative. In nucleotides, the CDR3 is TGCAGCCCCCACTGCCCAACCCAAAACAACAGGGCCCTATCCTACGAGCAGTACTTC. This translates into CSPHCPTQNNRALSYEQYF.